This T cell receptor beta chain came from a study of Ad26.COV2.S vaccination and SARS-CoV-2 variants listed by TCRdb under 2021. Regarding the study in general: Vaccine-arm donors came from COV1001, a multicentre, randomized, double-blind, placebo-controlled phase I-IIa trial of Ad26.COV2.S in healthy adults. TCRbeta repertoire sequencing was used to assess the specificity and breadth of SARS-CoV-2-reactive T cell receptors after Ad26.COV2.S vaccination. Trial participants were randomized into five groups of five: low-dose or high-dose Ad26.COV2.S given once or twice, or placebo on both occasions. The TCR-sequenced set comprised about 32 samples: some 20 Ad26.COV2.S vaccine recipients, 5 placebo recipients and 8 SARS-CoV-2 convalescent individuals. Ad26.COV2.S was given intramuscularly at 5x10^10 or 1x10^11 viral particles, as a single shot or as two shots 56 days apart. Throughout the experiments and outcome assessment, investigators stayed blinded to trial group allocation.

Of note for this clone: Its antigen is not yet known. Base qualities are missing; no much larger clone stands one base away.

V trim: 4 bases; J trim: 3 bases; unmatched bases: 6. Reading from cysteine to phenylalanine, the CDR3 counts 17 amino acids. The kept DNA is CDR3 alone, 51 bases in frame from the first base. Per the germline V gene (reference sequence), SEHNR is the CDR1 and FQNEAQ is the CDR2. Interpreted using the paper, the treatment or condition label stands for: around 19 received Ad26.COV2.S at low or high dose, single or two shots; 5 received placebo; per-sample allocation not given. For vaccine and placebo recipients, repertoires were sequenced using samples collected on day 63 after the first injection. Between 29 July and 7 August 2020, Cohort 1b enrolled 20 to 30 adults aged 18-55 years at one site in Boston, USA. Ad26.COV2.S consisted of a replication-incompetent adenovirus type 26 vector by which a prefusion-stabilized SARS-CoV-2 spike protein from the original Wuhan strain was expressed. General findings and caveats noted by the study authors: Non-spike TCR breadth was comparable between vaccine and placebo recipients, consistent with the vaccine containing only spike. The study was not powered to compare responses between vaccine doses or regimens. According to the authors, total T cell responses may have been underestimated by the TCR breadth and depth analyses. Higher spike-specific TCR breadth was observed in Ad26.COV2.S recipients than in placebo recipients (P = 0.0014). After vaccination, spike-specific CD8+ and CD4+ T cell responses were reported to show substantial breadth.

The immunoSEQ Assay was used to sequence TCRbeta CDR3 regions. After extraction, genomic DNA underwent amplification by bias-controlled multiplex PCR, followed by high-throughput sequencing. The authors processed their data as follows. To quantify the absolute abundance of each unique TCRbeta CDR3 region, sequences were collapsed and filtered. T cell fraction was estimated by normalization of TCRbeta template counts to usable DNA, with usable DNA being measured through amplification of reference genes present in all nucleated cells. Repertoire TCRs were annotated as SARS-CoV-2-specific when V gene, CDR3 amino acid sequence and J gene were exactly matched to a known reactive TCR set. The reference SARS-CoV-2 TCR set came from MIRA and was filtered for enrichment in COVID-19-positive ImmuneCODE repertoires, removing public or cross-reactive TCRs. Drawing on the MIRA antigens, annotated TCRs were analysed further at the level of specific ORF or position within ORF. Breadth was defined as the number of annotated unique rearrangements divided by the total number of unique productive rearrangements, and depth was defined as the summed frequency of the annotated unique rearrangements. Two-sided Wilcoxon rank-sum tests were used to compare TCR breadth between groups. TCRdb holds this immuneACCESS table with in-frame rearrangements only. Some clones are missing; in checked studies, unresolved V genes explain under half, and the rest has no known cause. From that table come the V and J calls and clone size; the DNA was used to work out D and trimming. Within this sample are hundreds of thousands of clones, with approximately 88% of them counted one time only. Of the sample, nearly 1.5% falls within the top ten clones.

The sequencing here drew on peripheral blood, taken in a trial of Ad26.COV2.S vaccine versus placebo. The chain couples TRBV7-9 to TRBJ2-6, with TRBD1 matching 10 junction bases. The sequence was obtained from a person aged 18-60 years who received the Ad26.COV2.S COVID-19 vaccine or a placebo. At the DNA level, the sequence is TGTGCCAGCAGCTCCGGGACAGGGGTCATTGGGGCCAACGTCCTGACTTTC. It translates to CASSSGTGVIGANVLTF.